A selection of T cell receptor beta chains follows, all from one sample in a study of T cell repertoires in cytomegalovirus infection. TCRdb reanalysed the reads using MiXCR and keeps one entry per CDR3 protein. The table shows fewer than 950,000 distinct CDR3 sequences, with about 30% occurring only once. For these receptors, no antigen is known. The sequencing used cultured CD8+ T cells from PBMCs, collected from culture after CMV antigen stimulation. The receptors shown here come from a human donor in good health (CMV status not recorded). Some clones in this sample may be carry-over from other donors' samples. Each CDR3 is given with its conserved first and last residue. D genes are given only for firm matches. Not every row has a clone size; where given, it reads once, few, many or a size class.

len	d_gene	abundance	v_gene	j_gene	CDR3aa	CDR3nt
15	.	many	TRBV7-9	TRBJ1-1	CASSLAGSRGTEAFF	TGTGCCAGCAGCTTAGCGGGATCAAGGGGCACTGAAGCTTTCTTT
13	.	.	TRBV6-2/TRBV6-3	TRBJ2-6	CASLGFGANVLTF	TGTGCCAGTCTGGGGTTCGGGGCCAACGTCCTGACTTTC
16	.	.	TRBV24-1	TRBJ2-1	CATSDSIGATYNEQFF	TGTGCCACCAGTGATTCCATTGGGGCCACCTACAATGAGCAGTTCTTC
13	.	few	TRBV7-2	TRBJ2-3	CATRGGPTDTQYF	TGTGCCACCCGCGGGGGCCCCACAGATACGCAGTATTTT
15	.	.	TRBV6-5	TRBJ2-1	CASSLEQGLNNEQFF	TGTGCCAGCAGTTTGGAACAGGGCCTGAACAATGAGCAGTTCTTC
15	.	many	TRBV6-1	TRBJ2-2	CASRRDSRGTGELFF	TGTGCCAGCAGACGGGACTCCCGGGGTACCGGGGAGCTGTTTTTT
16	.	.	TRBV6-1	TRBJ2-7	CASSNFGVTISYEQYF	TGTGCCAGCAGTAACTTTGGGGTTACCATCTCCTACGAGCAGTACTTC
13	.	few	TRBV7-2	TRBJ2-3	CASSLDVRDTQYF	TGTGCCAGCAGCTTAGATGTGCGAGATACGCAGTATTTT
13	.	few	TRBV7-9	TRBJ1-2	CASSLPSDYGYTF	TGTGCCAGCAGCTTACCCTCCGACTATGGCTACACCTTC
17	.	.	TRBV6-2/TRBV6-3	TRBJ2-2	CASSYSPRDTNTGELFF	TGTGCCAGCAGTTACTCCCCAAGGGACACGAACACCGGGGAGCTGTTTTTT
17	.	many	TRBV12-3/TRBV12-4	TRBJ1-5	CASSPRGGDRSNQPQHF	TGTGCCAGCAGCCCTCGGGGGGGCGACAGATCCAATCAGCCCCAGCATTTT
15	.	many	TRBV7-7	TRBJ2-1	CASSPGTATYNEQFF	TGTGCTAGCAGCCCCGGGACCGCAACCTACAATGAGCAGTTCTTC
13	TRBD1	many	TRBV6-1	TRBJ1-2	CAGRGGQVYGYTF	TGTGCCGGTAGAGGTGGACAGGTCTATGGCTACACCTTC
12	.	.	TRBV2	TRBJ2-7	CASKGGRYEQYF	TGTGCCAGCAAGGGGGGGCGGTACGAGCAGTACTTC
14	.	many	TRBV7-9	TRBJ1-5	CASSLAGFGQPQHF	TGTGCCAGCAGCTTAGCGGGGTTCGGTCAGCCCCAGCATTTT
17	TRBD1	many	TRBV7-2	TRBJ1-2	CASSLEGTGGVYYGYTF	TGTGCCAGCAGCTTAGAGGGGACAGGGGGCGTTTACTATGGCTACACCTTC
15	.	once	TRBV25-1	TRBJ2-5	CASSEYYVSKETQYF	TGTGCCAGCAGTGAATATTACGTTTCCAAAGAGACCCAGTACTTC
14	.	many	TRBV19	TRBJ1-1	CASSIIHGNTEAFF	TGTGCCAGTAGTATCATTCACGGGAACACTGAAGCTTTCTTT
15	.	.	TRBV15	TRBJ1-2	CATSRNGQTNYGYTF	TGTGCCACCAGCAGGAACGGACAGACAAACTATGGCTACACCTTC
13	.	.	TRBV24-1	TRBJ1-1	CATSEAGDTEAFF	TGTGCCACCAGTGAGGCAGGGGACACTGAAGCTTTCTTT
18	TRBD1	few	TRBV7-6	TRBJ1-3	CASSFSTQGGSSGNTIYF	TGTGCCAGCAGCTTCTCAACCCAGGGGGGAAGCTCTGGAAACACCATATATTTT
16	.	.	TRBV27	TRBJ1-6	CASSLYEGGSNSPLHF	TGTGCCAGCAGTTTATATGAGGGGGGGTCTAATTCACCCCTCCACTTT
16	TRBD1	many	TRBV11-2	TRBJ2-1	CASSSPGQGYYNEQFF	TGTGCCAGCAGCTCACCGGGACAGGGTTACTACAATGAGCAGTTCTTC
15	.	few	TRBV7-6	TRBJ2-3	CASKGMGPFTDTQYF	TGTGCCAGCAAAGGCATGGGACCTTTCACAGATACGCAGTATTTT
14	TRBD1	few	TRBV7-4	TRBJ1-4	CASSSTGRNEKLFF	TGTGCCAGCAGCTCGACAGGGAGGAATGAAAAACTGTTTTTT
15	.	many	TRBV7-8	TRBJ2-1	CASNSGAPSYNEQFF	TGTGCCAGCAACTCAGGGGCGCCCTCATACAATGAGCAGTTCTTC
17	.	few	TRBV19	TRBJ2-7	CASSMAAGSPALYEQYF	TGTGCCAGTAGTATGGCTGCAGGCTCCCCGGCGTTATACGAGCAGTACTTC
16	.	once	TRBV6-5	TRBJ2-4	CASSIGVVGAKNIQYF	TGTGCCAGCAGTATAGGGGTGGTGGGTGCCAAAAACATTCAGTACTTC
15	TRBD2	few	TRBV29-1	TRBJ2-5	CSVGTSGGAPETQYF	TGCAGCGTCGGGACTAGCGGGGGGGCCCCAGAGACCCAGTACTTC